These 27 T cell receptor beta chains originate from one sample sequenced in a study of cytotoxic CD8 clonotypes in ibrutinib-treated CLL. This table comes from immunoSEQ multiplex PCR, and its TCRdb copy is limited to in-frame clones, with some not included. Here the sample spans approximately 100,000 clones, roughly 80% being singletons. The input for sequencing was PBMCs, taken after 24 months of ibrutinib treatment. These receptors were taken from a human donor with chronic lymphocytic leukemia.

The chain combines TRBV14 with TRBJ2-3, with 14 positions matching TRBD2. This CDR3 is 13 amino acids long. J was trimmed by 14 bases and V by 4 bases; bases with no gene match: 5. In germline, CDR1 is SGHDN, CDR2 FVKESK. As DNA, the CDR3 is TGTGCCAGCAGCCCCGGGACTAGCGGGAGTTCGTATTTT. Translated: CASSPGTSGSSYF.

The V call is TRBV7-9, the J call TRBJ2-3; D may be TRBD2 (5 bases). With 7 bases removed from V and 6 bases from J, the gap between germline ends came to 17 bases. The CDR3 contains 14 residues. Germline V gene data show CDR1 as SEHNR and CDR2 as FQNEAQ (reference sequence). The CDR3 here is CASTPFSVGDTQYF. Here the CDR3 DNA reads TGTGCCAGCACCCCGTTTAGCGTGGGGGATACGCAGTATTTT.

The rearrangement joins TRBV10-3 to TRBJ1-2; TRBD1 matches at 7 bases. CDR3 size: 14 residues. The germline gives CDR1 ENHRY, CDR2 SYGVKD. The V gene end was trimmed by 0 bases and the J gene end by 4 bases; junction bases not matched to a gene: 2. This CDR3 reads CAISESGQSYGYTF. The CDR3 DNA follows: TGTGCCATCAGTGAGTCGGGACAGTCCTATGGCTACACCTTC.

V gene TRBV5-8 combines with J gene TRBJ2-2; 8 bases fit TRBD1. This CDR3 has 15 residues. V shed 7 bases, J shed 6 bases, and the junction held 11 bases outside the gene matches. Germline values: CDR1 SGHTS, CDR2 YDEGEE. CDR3 DNA sequence: TGTGCCAGCGTTACGACAGGGGTTTCACCCGGGGAGCTGTTTTTT. The encoded protein is CASVTTGVSPGELFF.

This clone was counted a few times. The chain's CDR3 is CASSDRLNTEAFF. The CDR3 DNA sequence: TGTGCCAGTAGTGACAGATTGAACACTGAAGCTTTCTTT. The chain uses TRBV19 and TRBJ1-1; the D gene is possibly TRBD1 (5 bases). Trimming removed 5 bases from V and 0 bases from J, with 7 bases in between. The CDR3 loop spans 13 amino acids. Germline loops: CDR1 LNHDA, CDR2 SQIVND (reference sequence).

The chain uses TRBV27 and TRBJ2-2, with TRBD1 matching 10 bases. The J segment lost 0 bases and the V segment lost 5 bases, leaving 9 bases of the junction unmatched. The CDR3 runs 18 residues. Germline V gives CDR1 MNHEY, CDR2 SMNVEV (reference sequence). The DNA of the CDR3 is TGTGCCAGCAGTATAGTCTTGGGACAGGGGTCGAACACCGGGGAGCTGTTTTTT. Amino acid sequence: CASSIVLGQGSNTGELFF.

The chain joins TRBV6-1 to TRBJ2-3; D remains ambiguous. The germline V gene has CDR1 MNHNS and CDR2 SASEGT. Trimming took 5 bases from V and 2 from J, leaving 11 bases between them. The CDR3 has 14 amino acids. CDR3 bases: TGTGCCAGCAGTCCGGGCCAAAACACAGATACGCAGTATTTT. This codes for CASSPGQNTDTQYF.

The chain is built from TRBV29-1 and TRBJ2-7; 15 bases map to TRBD2. Germline lookup yields CDR1 SQVTM and CDR2 ANQGSEA. V trimming: 3 bases; J trimming: 2 bases; junction bases outside the gene matches: 5. This CDR3 has 16 residues. CDR3 DNA: TGCAGCGTTGAGGGGACTAGCGGGAGGTTAACCTACGAGCAGTACTTC. Its protein is CSVEGTSGRLTYEQYF.

V and J are TRBV10-1 and TRBJ1-1, with D perhaps matching TRBD1 (5 bases). Per the germline V gene, CDR1 is WNHNN and CDR2 is SYGVQD (reference sequence). This CDR3 spans 16 amino acids. Trimming took off 3 bases at V and 2 bases at J, with 16 bases between the two ends. The CDR3 is CASSDRVGYYNTEAFF. The CDR3 nucleotides are TGCGCCAGCAGTGACAGGGTGGGGTATTATAACACTGAAGCTTTCTTT.

A single count supports this clone. The chain couples TRBV7-9 to TRBJ1-4; D remains unclear. Trimming took off 0 bases at V and 8 bases at J, with 4 bases between the two ends. Germline lookup yields CDR1 SEHNR and CDR2 FQNEAQ (reference sequence). The CDR3 extends over 12 amino acids. The CDR3 nucleotides read TGTGCCAGCAGCTTAGCGCGAGAAAAACTGTTTTTT. Protein sequence: CASSLAREKLFF.

The chain has TRBV6-1 and TRBJ1-6; D remains unclear. CDR3 size: 11 residues. The V gene's germline CDR1 is MNHNS and CDR2 SASEGT. V lost 8 bases and J lost 10, with 9 bases in between. The CDR3 nucleotides are TGTGCCAGCGCGATTAAATCACCCCTCCACTTT. Encoded protein: CASAIKSPLHF.

The CDR3 region has the DNA TGTGCCAGCTCACCAGACGACAGGGCTGGAAACACCATATATTTT. It encodes CASSPDDRAGNTIYF. The chain links TRBV18 to TRBJ1-3, with 7 bases identical to TRBD1. CDR1 and CDR2 (germline): KGHSH, LQKENI. The CDR3 has 15 amino acids. V trimming: 2 bases; J trimming: 2 bases; junction bases outside the gene matches: 3.

This chain uses TRBV9 with TRBJ1-2; 10 nucleotides match TRBD1. Germline CDR1 and CDR2: SGDLS and YYNGEE. Germline trimming cut 3 bases from V and 7 bases from J; bases unmatched to any gene: 15. The CDR3 is 17 amino acids. Here the CDR3 DNA reads TGTGCCAGCAGCGGGGACGGGGTGAGACAGGGGGCCTCTGGCTACACCTTC. It yields the protein CASSGDGVRQGASGYTF.

The chain employs TRBV28 and TRBJ1-2; 7 bases fit TRBD1. The trim removed 4 bases at V and 7 bases at J, leaving 6 bases unmatched. Germline values: CDR1 MDHEN, CDR2 SYDVKM. The CDR3 is made up of 13 amino acids. CDR3 coding DNA: TGTGCCAGCAGTTCTGAGGGGGCACTTGGCTACACCTTC. Protein product: CASSSEGALGYTF.

The J gene is TRBJ1-1, the V gene TRBV6-5; perhaps TRBD1 as D (5 bases). CDR3 size: 14 residues. The germline V gene encodes CDR1 MNHEY and CDR2 SVGAGI. V dropped 2 bases and J dropped 3 bases, with 10 bases sitting between them. CDR3 nucleotide sequence: TGTGCCAGCAGTTACAGGGTCAGGGACACTGAAGCTTTCTTT. Amino acids: CASSYRVRDTEAFF.

The chain has TRBV7-9 and TRBJ2-1; 14 nucleotides line up with TRBD2. Germline V lookup: CDR1 SEHNR, CDR2 FQNEAQ (reference sequence). V shed 5 bases, J shed 7 bases, and the junction held 4 bases outside the gene matches. There are 15 residues in the CDR3. The CDR3 loop reads CASSKGLAGANEQFF. DNA for the CDR3: TGTGCCAGCAGCAAGGGACTAGCGGGAGCAAATGAGCAGTTCTTC.

This chain joins TRBV5-4 and TRBJ2-2; TRBD1 matches at 7 bases. Looked up from germline, CDR1 is SGHNT and CDR2 is YYREEE (reference sequence). The CDR3 is made up of 16 amino acids. Germline trimming cut 5 bases from V and 5 bases from J; bases unmatched to any gene: 12. CDR3: CASSSGQTRRTGELFF. CDR3 sequence (DNA): TGTGCCAGCAGTTCGGGACAGACCAGGCGGACCGGGGAGCTGTTTTTT.

This clone has just a few counts. The CDR3 sequence: CASSVDSHSNQPQHF. The CDR3 DNA is TGTGCCAGCAGCGTAGACAGCCATAGCAATCAGCCCCAGCATTTT. The rearrangement uses TRBV9 and TRBJ1-5, with D unresolved. Germline CDR1 is SGDLS and CDR2 is YYNGEE. The CDR3 runs 15 residues. V lost 0 bases and J lost 0, with 7 bases in between. Variable domain in full (rest from reference TRBV9 and TRBJ1-5): DSGVTQTPKHLITATGQRVTLRCSPRSGDLSVYWYQQSLDQGLQFLIQYYNGEERAKGNILERFSAQQFPDLHSELNLSSLELGDSALYFCASSVDSHSNQPQHFGDGTRLSIL.

The chain recombines TRBV23-1 with TRBJ2-1; a possible D gene is TRBD1 (5 bases). TRBV23-1 is flagged as an ORF with uncertain function. The V end lost 1 base, the J end lost 5 bases, and 9 bases lay between the germline ends. The CDR3 sequence is 14 residues long. CDR3 in DNA: TGCGCCAGCAGTCAATGGGGCAGCAACAATGAGCAGTTCTTC. It translates to CASSQWGSNNEQFF.

The chain carries TRBV29-1 and TRBJ2-7, with unresolved D. V lost 5 bases and J 3 bases, leaving 14 bases between the germline ends. The CDR3 runs to 13 residues. Germline CDR1 reads SQVTM; CDR2 reads ANQGSEA. CDR3 DNA: TGCAGCGTTTCGGACGGGTCAAGCTACGAGCAGTACTTC. This codes for CSVSDGSSYEQYF.

This chain uses TRBV5-1 with TRBJ2-1, with D unclear. Germline V gives CDR1 SGHRS, CDR2 YFSETQ. CDR3 length: 13 residues. Trimming removed 4 bases from V and 1 base from J, with 6 bases in between. CDR3 sequence (DNA): TGCGCCAGCAGCCCTCCATCCTACAATGAGCAGTTCTTC. As protein: CASSPPSYNEQFF. Variable domain in full (rest from reference TRBV5-1 and TRBJ2-1): KAGVTQTPRYLIKTRGQQVTLSCSPISGHRSVSWYQQTPGQGLQFLFEYFSETQRNKGNFPGRFSGRQFSNSRSEMNVSTLELGDSALYLCASSPPSYNEQFFGPGTRLTVL.

This rearrangement joins TRBV7-2 to TRBJ1-1; 11 nucleotides agree with TRBD1. This CDR3 has 17 residues. CDR1 is SGHTA and CDR2 is FQGNSA in the germline V gene. After removal of 5 bases from V and 0 bases from J, the junction contained 8 bases not matched to a gene. Here the CDR3 reads CASSRGGQGAMNTEAFF. CDR3 DNA sequence: TGTGCCAGCAGCCGAGGCGGACAGGGGGCCATGAACACTGAAGCTTTCTTT.

The gene calls are TRBV27 and TRBJ2-7, with 8 bases lining up with TRBD1. Germline trimming cut 5 bases from V and 4 bases from J; bases unmatched to any gene: 13. The CDR3 is made up of 16 amino acids. CDR1 MNHEY and CDR2 SMNVEV come from the germline V gene (reference sequence). CDR3: CASSMPPGGVPYEQYF. CDR3 nucleotides: TGTGCCAGCAGTATGCCTCCAGGGGGCGTTCCGTACGAGCAGTACTTC.

This clone was detected only once. The chain recombines TRBV7-2 with TRBJ2-3; D uncertain. The CDR3 spans 14 residues. Trimming stripped 1 base from V and 0 bases from J, with 5 bases between. Looked up from germline, CDR1 is SGHTA and CDR2 is FQGNSA. As DNA, the CDR3 is TGTGCCAGCAGCTTAGTACTTAGCACAGATACGCAGTATTTT. It yields the protein CASSLVLSTDTQYF. Full variable domain (remainder filled in from reference TRBV7-2 and TRBJ2-3): GAGVSQSPSNKVTEKGKDVELRCDPISGHTALYWYRQSLGQGLEFLIYFQGNSAPDKSGLPSDRFSAERTGGSVSTLTIQRTQQEDSAVYLCASSLVLSTDTQYFGPGTRLTVL.

V and J are TRBV29-1 and TRBJ2-1, with no clear D. The germline CDR1 and CDR2 sequences are SQVTM and ANQGSEA. Trimming removed 5 bases from V and 1 base from J, with 3 bases in between. The CDR3 consists of 11 residues. DNA of the CDR3: TGCAGCGTTCCTTCCTACAATGAGCAGTTCTTC. Protein: CSVPSYNEQFF.

This rearrangement joins TRBV4-1 to TRBJ2-3; the D gene is possibly TRBD2 (5 bases). Between the trimmed V and J ends, which lost 0 bases and 0 bases, there was a span of 13 bases. CDR1 MGHRA and CDR2 YSYEKL come from the germline V gene. This CDR3 is built from 17 residues. CDR3 protein: CASSQDSGYSSTDTQYF. The DNA of the CDR3 is TGCGCCAGCAGCCAAGACAGCGGATATTCTAGCACAGATACGCAGTATTTT.

This clone was seen a single time. The V call is TRBV5-1, the J call TRBJ2-7, with 10 bases that match TRBD1. CDR3 length: 14 amino acids. Looked up from germline, CDR1 is SGHRS and CDR2 is YFSETQ. Trimming at V came to 4 bases and at J to 5 bases, leaving 6 bases not matched to a gene. This CDR3 reads CASSARDRGNEQYF. Here the CDR3 DNA reads TGCGCCAGCAGCGCCCGGGACAGGGGCAACGAGCAGTACTTC.